This entry lists 23 T cell receptor beta chains sequenced from one sample in a study of cytomegalovirus exposure and HLA in healthy donors (dated by TCRdb to the late 2010s). The library was built by means of the immunoSEQ multiplex PCR assay. A mixture of 60 forward primers for TCR Vbeta segments and 13 reverse primers for TCR Jbeta segments was used in the multiplex PCR. TCRdb retrieved this table from immuneACCESS and kept in-frame rearrangements only. Not all clones are present; in checked studies, unresolved V genes account for under half, and no reason is known for the remainder. The sample profile shows 150,000 to 200,000 clones; 82% of them were found once. The ten largest clones add up to roughly 0.1% of the sample. The source material was PBMCs. These receptors were obtained from a boy between 2 and 15 years old in good health and CMV-seronegative.

The chain combines TRBV2 with TRBJ1-1; D unclear. The germline CDR1 and CDR2 sequences are SNHLY and FYNNEI. The V end lost 6 bases, the J end lost 5 bases, and 22 bases lay between the germline ends. The CDR3 has 16 amino acids. The CDR3 is CASSEYHFGDGTEAFF. Written as DNA, the CDR3 is TGTGCCAGCAGCGAATATCACTTTGGAGACGGAACTGAAGCTTTCTTT.

This rearrangement joins TRBV12-5 to TRBJ1-4, with 9 bases identical to TRBD1. The CDR3 is made up of 16 amino acids. The J segment lost 5 bases and the V segment lost 2 bases, leaving 6 bases of the junction unmatched. Germline V CDR1 and CDR2: LGHNT, FRNRAP. The CDR3 here is CASGLLYGTGNEKLFF. The CDR3 coding sequence is TGTGCTAGTGGTTTGCTTTACGGGACAGGGAATGAAAAACTGTTTTTT. The full variable domain, in which reference TRBV12-5 and TRBJ1-4 provide the parts outside the CDR3, is DARVTQTPRHKVTEMGQEVTMRCQPILGHNTVFWYRQTMMQGLELLAYFRNRAPLDDSGMPKDRFSAEMPDATLATLKIQPSEPRDSAVYFCASGLLYGTGNEKLFFGSGTQLSVL.

V and J are TRBV7-6 and TRBJ1-1; D possibly corresponds to TRBD1 (6 bases). CDR3 length: 17 residues. Trimming pared 1 base from V and 1 base from J, leaving 16 bases between. The germline gives CDR1 SGHVS, CDR2 FNYEAQ. CDR3 sequence reads: CASSLGPSRGGNTEAFF. CDR3 DNA sequence: TGTGCCAGCAGCTTAGGGCCTAGTAGGGGGGGGAACACTGAAGCTTTCTTT.

The chain recombines TRBV6-5 with TRBJ2-5, with unresolved D. The CDR3 length is 12 residues. V dropped 5 bases and J dropped 2 bases, with 6 bases sitting between them. Germline-derived CDR1 and CDR2 are MNHEY and SVGAGI. The CDR3 DNA reads as TGTGCCAGCAGTCTTTCTCAAGAGACCCAGTACTTC. Translated, it gives CASSLSQETQYF.

This clone was recorded a few times. This sequence joins TRBV5-6 and TRBJ2-3, with TRBD1 identical over 9 bases. The CDR3 has 15 residues. Germline CDR1 and CDR2: SGHDT and YYEEEE. V dropped 1 base and J dropped 1; count of bases not matched to a gene: 1. CDR3 nucleotide sequence: TGTGCCAGCAGCTTGCGGACAGGGGGCACAGATACGCAGTATTTT. This translates into CASSLRTGGTDTQYF.

The count of this clone is one. The J gene is TRBJ2-5, the V gene TRBV12-2; the DNA was not compared with TRBD1, the D call given in the table. TRBV12-2 is tagged as a pseudogene. The CDR3 length is 15 residues. The CDR3 loop is CASRLADRAGETQYF. The CDR3 nucleotides are TGTGCAAGTCGCTTAGCGGACAGGGCCGGAGAGACCCAGTACTTC.

This clone was observed once. The J gene is TRBJ2-2, the V gene TRBV9, with TRBD2 matching 12 bases. Germline CDR1 is SGDLS and CDR2 is YYNGEE. The CDR3 runs to 17 residues. The trim removed 3 bases at V and 7 bases at J, leaving 10 bases unmatched. As DNA, the CDR3 is TGTGCCAGCAGCGAGGACCCTAGCGGGGGGGCCTTCGGGGAGCTGTTTTTT. Protein product: CASSEDPSGGAFGELFF.

This clone was seen a handful of times. The sample has other DNA sequences that encode this CDR3 too. The V call is TRBV12-5, the J call TRBJ2-7, with D maybe TRBD1 (6 bases). Germline values: CDR1 LGHNT, CDR2 FRNRAP. V dropped 4 bases and J dropped 4 bases, with 17 bases sitting between them. The CDR3 is made up of 15 amino acids. DNA of the CDR3: TGTGCTAGTGGTTGGGGGACAAGAACCCGTTACGAGCAGTACTTC. It specifies CASGWGTRTRYEQYF.

This clone appeared a single time. The chain uses TRBV7-9 and TRBJ1-1; tentatively, D is TRBD1 (6 bases). The germline V gene encodes CDR1 SEHNR and CDR2 FQNEAQ (reference sequence). This CDR3 is built from 15 residues. Trimming shortened V by 2 bases and J by 10 bases, and 20 bases separated the two germline ends. The CDR3 spells CASSLLAGEGIRAFF. The CDR3 DNA is TGTGCCAGCAGCTTACTGGCAGGGGAAGGGATTAGAGCTTTCTTT.

Remarks on this clone: The same CDR3 can be traced to other DNA sequences in this sample. This rearrangement joins TRBV20-1 to TRBJ1-2; D unclear. Germline-derived CDR1 and CDR2 are DFQATT and SNEGSKA (reference sequence). Trimming removed 3 bases at V and 4 bases at J, with 6 bases between. The CDR3 runs to 11 residues. This CDR3 is CSARGAYGYTF. CDR3 DNA: TGCAGTGCTAGGGGAGCCTATGGCTACACCTTC.

V is TRBV29-1 and J is TRBJ1-1; TRBD1 matches 7 bases. CDR3 length: 13 residues. Per the germline V gene, CDR1 is SQVTM and CDR2 is ANQGSEA. Unmatched junction bases numbered 11, after V lost 2 bases and J lost 11 bases. The CDR3 DNA is TGCAGCGTTGAACGCTTGCTGACAGGGAGGGCTTTCTTT. It translates to CSVERLLTGRAFF.

The J gene is TRBJ1-2, the V gene TRBV5-5, with unresolved D. Germline V CDR1 and CDR2: SGHKS, YYEKEE (reference sequence). V lost 4 bases, J lost 0 bases, and 7 bases lay in between. The CDR3 extends over 13 amino acids. DNA for the CDR3: TGTGCCAGCAGCCTTGGGCCTAACTATGGCTACACCTTC. It translates to CASSLGPNYGYTF.

V gene TRBV5-4 combines with J gene TRBJ2-3; no definite D call. The CDR3 has 11 amino acids. Germline V gives CDR1 SGHNT, CDR2 YYREEE (reference sequence). V was pared by 2 bases and J by 6 bases, with 4 bases between. CDR3 region: CASSFLDTQYF. As DNA, the CDR3 is TGTGCCAGCAGCTTCCTCGATACGCAGTATTTT.

The rearrangement joins TRBV4-3 to TRBJ2-5; tentative D call: TRBD2 (7 bases). V lost 0 bases and J lost 5, with 13 bases in between. From germline, CDR1 is LGHNA and CDR2 YSLEER. The CDR3 sequence is 15 residues long. CDR3 nucleotides: TGCGCCAGCAGCCAAGAGTGGCGGGGGCGGGAGACCCAGTACTTC. Amino acid sequence: CASSQEWRGRETQYF.

V gene TRBV2 combines with J gene TRBJ1-1; the D is unclear. The CDR3 runs to 13 residues. V was cut by 8 bases and J by 1 base, with 11 bases left in between. Per germline, CDR1 SNHLY and CDR2 FYNNEI. DNA of the CDR3: TGTGCCAGCGGAGGGATGAGGAACACTGAAGCTTTCTTT. Its translation is CASGGMRNTEAFF.

The V gene is TRBV7-2, the J gene TRBJ1-2, with D possibly TRBD1 on 6 matching bases. Trimming cost V 1 base and J 4 bases, with 10 bases left between them. This CDR3 spans 14 amino acids. Germline CDR1 and CDR2: SGHTA and FQGNSA. The chain's CDR3 is CASSLGQVGYGYTF. In nucleotides, the CDR3 is TGTGCCAGCAGCTTAGGACAGGTTGGCTATGGCTACACCTTC.

The CDR3 sequence is CASSQEVDGGYTF. The CDR3 bases are TGCGCCAGCAGCCAAGAGGTTGACGGGGGCTACACCTTC. The chain uses TRBV4-1 and TRBJ1-2; D unclear. Germline CDR1 and CDR2: MGHRA and YSYEKL. The CDR3 runs to 13 residues. V lost 0 bases to trimming and J lost 8 bases, with 10 bases between them.

Worth noting for this clone: The same CDR3 arises from other DNA sequences in this sample as well. The V and J genes are TRBV2 and TRBJ1-1; D is perhaps TRBD1 (5 bases). The V gene lost 6 bases and the J gene lost 5 bases, with 7 bases spanning the gap. The length of the CDR3 is 11 residues. Germline V gene lookup returns CDR1 SNHLY and CDR2 FYNNEI. CDR3 in amino acids: CASRGGTEAFF. As DNA, the CDR3 is TGTGCCAGCAGGGGGGGGACTGAAGCTTTCTTT.

V usage is TRBV7-2 and J usage is TRBJ2-3, with 15 bases fitting TRBD2. V dropped 0 bases and J dropped 7; count of bases not matched to a gene: 2. This CDR3 is built from 16 residues. CDR1 and CDR2 (germline): SGHTA, FQGNSA. CDR3 residues: CASSLAGTSGGHTQYF. CDR3 DNA sequence: TGTGCCAGCAGCTTAGCCGGGACTAGCGGGGGGCATACGCAGTATTTT.

This clone was seen only a few times. This chain joins TRBV5-4 and TRBJ1-1; 7 bases are a match to TRBD1. The CDR3 runs 15 residues. V shed 4 bases and J 6 bases; nucleotides not matched to a gene: 12. Germline CDR1 and CDR2: SGHNT and YYREEE (reference sequence). The CDR3 protein is CASSPLAGGGAEAFF. In DNA, the CDR3 is TGTGCCAGCAGCCCCCTTGCAGGGGGTGGAGCTGAAGCTTTCTTT.

The chain links TRBV5-1 to TRBJ2-2; 7 bases align to TRBD2. CDR3 length: 14 residues. The V and J ends lost 7 bases and 1 base, in that order; junction bases with no gene match: 4. Germline loops: CDR1 SGHRS, CDR2 YFSETQ. The CDR3 protein is CASQPGGNTGELFF. The DNA for the CDR3 is TGCGCCAGCCAACCGGGGGGGAACACCGGGGAGCTGTTTTTT.

The table lists this clone with a count of one. V gene TRBV4-3 combines with J gene TRBJ1-1; no firm D call. Germline V CDR1 and CDR2: LGHNA, YSLEER. V was pared by 0 bases and J by 5 bases, with 10 bases between. The CDR3 loop spans 14 amino acids. The CDR3 region is CASSQDHLRTEAFF. The CDR3 DNA reads TGCGCCAGCAGCCAAGACCATCTTCGGACTGAAGCTTTCTTT.

This clone was seen a handful of times. The chain's CDR3 is CASSPFGGSGRGGYTF. The CDR3, as DNA: TGTGCCAGCAGTCCCTTTGGCGGGTCAGGTCGTGGTGGCTACACCTTC. The chain has TRBV2 and TRBJ1-2; the D is unclear. Germline V gives CDR1 SNHLY, CDR2 FYNNEI. This CDR3 is built from 16 residues. The V and J ends lost 5 bases and 7 bases respectively, with 23 bases between them.